This T cell receptor beta chain was documented in a study of monozygotic twins with inflammatory bowel disease. No DNA is given; TCRdb re-called the 5' RACE reads and lists each CDR3 protein once. The sample holds some 200,000 distinct CDR3 sequences. The clonotype was recovered from a human donor with ulcerative colitis or Crohn's disease, or a healthy co-twin of an affected twin (not recorded which). Source material: blood.

CDR3 amino acids: CSASSPGTEAFF. The chain has TRBV20-1 and TRBJ1-1; TCRdb's D call, TRBD1, is unchecked because there is no DNA. Germline V gives CDR1 DFQATT, CDR2 SNEGSKA (reference sequence). This CDR3 is built from 12 residues.